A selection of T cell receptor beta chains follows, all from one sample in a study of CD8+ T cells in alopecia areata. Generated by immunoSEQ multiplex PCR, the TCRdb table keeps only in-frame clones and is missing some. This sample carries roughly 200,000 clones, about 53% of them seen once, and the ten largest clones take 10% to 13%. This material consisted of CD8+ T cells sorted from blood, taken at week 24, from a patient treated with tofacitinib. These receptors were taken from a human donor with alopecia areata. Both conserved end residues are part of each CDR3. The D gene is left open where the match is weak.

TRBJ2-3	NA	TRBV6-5	CASSLGSTDTQYF
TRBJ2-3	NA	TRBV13	CASRAPGGGTDTQYF
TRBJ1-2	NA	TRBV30	CAWSAPLSRTSFKDYGYTF
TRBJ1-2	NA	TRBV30	CAWTLFGPPGEGYTF
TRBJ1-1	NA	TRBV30	CAWSPSANTEAFF
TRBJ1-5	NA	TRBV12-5	CASGLETNQPQHF
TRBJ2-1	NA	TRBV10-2	CASSLNNEQFF
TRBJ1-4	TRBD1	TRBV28	CASSFQPGGGSANEKLFF
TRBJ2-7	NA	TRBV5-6	CASSFMGYEQYF
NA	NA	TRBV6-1	CASSEKGPYEQYF
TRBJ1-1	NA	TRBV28	CASTHSGITEAFF
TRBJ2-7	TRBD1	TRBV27	CASSSRDRDEQYF
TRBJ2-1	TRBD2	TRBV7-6	CASSPRLAGGNEQFF
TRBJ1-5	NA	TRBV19	CASSITVYSNQPQHF
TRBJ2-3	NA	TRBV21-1	CASSKGGGTDTQYF
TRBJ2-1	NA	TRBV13	CASSGRGSSYNEQFF
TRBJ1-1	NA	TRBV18	CASLTRKEAFF
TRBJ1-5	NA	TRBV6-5	CASSYREGNQPQHF
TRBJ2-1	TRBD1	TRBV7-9	CASSLFPGTGEGNEQFF
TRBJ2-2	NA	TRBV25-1	CASSELGGPGELFF
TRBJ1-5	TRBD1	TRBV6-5	CASSTGGRNNQPQHF
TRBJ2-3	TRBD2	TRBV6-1	CASSEGPAGGGTDTQYF
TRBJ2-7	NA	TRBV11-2	CASSLTGIYEQYF
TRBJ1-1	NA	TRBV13	CASSLEQGNTEAFF
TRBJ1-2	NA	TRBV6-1	CASSEFGGMYGYTF
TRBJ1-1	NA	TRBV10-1	CASNRELRLVVGIGTEAFF